Shown below are 3 T cell receptor beta chains from a single sample sequenced in a study of OX40 agonist ivuxolimab in advanced cancers. The table came from immunoSEQ multiplex PCR; TCRdb's copy has only in-frame clones and leaves some out. The repertoire holds 76,000 or so clones, around 85% seen once, with 5% to 6.5% in the top ten. The sequenced sample was CD4+ or CD8+ T cells sorted from blood, obtained in a trial of the OX40 agonist ivuxolimab. The receptors come from an adult with an advanced solid tumor such as melanoma, head and neck, liver or kidney cancer.

The chain is built from TRBV5-6 and TRBJ2-5; perhaps TRBD1 as D (6 bases). CDR3 length equals 14 residues. From germline, CDR1 is SGHDT and CDR2 YYEEEE. V lost 4 bases to trimming and J lost 5 bases, with 15 bases between them. The CDR3 nucleotides read TGTGCCAGCAGCCTACCGACAGGAAGCGAGACCCAGTACTTC. Protein: CASSLPTGSETQYF.

CDR3 sequence reads: CASSLTGLAGVSSYNEQFF. The CDR3 region has the DNA TGTGCCAGCAGCTTAACAGGGCTAGCGGGGGTGAGCTCCTACAATGAGCAGTTCTTC. The V gene is TRBV7-9, the J gene TRBJ2-1; 10 nucleotides agree with TRBD2. Germline assignment: CDR1 SEHNR and CDR2 FQNEAQ (reference sequence). Trimming took 2 bases from V and 0 from J; bases not matched to a gene: 10. The CDR3 sequence is 19 residues long.

The CDR3 DNA reads TGTGCCAGCAGTTGGGGTCCGGGACAACCGAACTATGGCTACACCTTC. This encodes CASSWGPGQPNYGYTF. V and J are TRBV27 and TRBJ1-2; a weak D match, TRBD1 (6 bases). Germline loops: CDR1 MNHEY, CDR2 SMNVEV (reference sequence). This CDR3 region has 16 residues. V lost 4 bases, J lost 2 bases, and 17 bases lay in between.